This entry describes one T cell receptor (beta chain). What it binds is unknown. This sample includes further DNA sequences coding for the same CDR3. The data belong to a study of shared clonotypes between healthy human individuals. The study, taken as a whole, reports: Memory subsets generally showed smaller estimated richness than naive subsets did.

Per the germline V gene, CDR1 is MDHEN and CDR2 is SYDVKM. The CDR3 runs 14 residues. The V end was cut by 3 bases, the J end by 0 bases, with 6 bases between. Among the donors, all were Caucasian adults who lived in Nashville, Tennessee. With CCR7-negative CD45RA+ TemRA cells, CD45RO+ cells were combined in CD8 memory. Repertoires were generated with immunoSEQ multiplex PCR, while TCRdb's copy carries only in-frame clones and drops some. The table shows a few hundred thousand clones, with around 96% occurring only once. The chain uses TRBV28 and TRBJ1-3; no firm D call. Sequences were obtained from memory CD8+ T cells sorted from blood. As to subset: CD45RO+ cells pooled with CCR7-negative TemRA cells. The sequence was collected from a man between 25 and 39 years old in good health. DNA for the CDR3: TGTGCCAGCAGTTTGGGGATCTCTGGAAACACCATATATTTT. It codes for CASSLGISGNTIYF.